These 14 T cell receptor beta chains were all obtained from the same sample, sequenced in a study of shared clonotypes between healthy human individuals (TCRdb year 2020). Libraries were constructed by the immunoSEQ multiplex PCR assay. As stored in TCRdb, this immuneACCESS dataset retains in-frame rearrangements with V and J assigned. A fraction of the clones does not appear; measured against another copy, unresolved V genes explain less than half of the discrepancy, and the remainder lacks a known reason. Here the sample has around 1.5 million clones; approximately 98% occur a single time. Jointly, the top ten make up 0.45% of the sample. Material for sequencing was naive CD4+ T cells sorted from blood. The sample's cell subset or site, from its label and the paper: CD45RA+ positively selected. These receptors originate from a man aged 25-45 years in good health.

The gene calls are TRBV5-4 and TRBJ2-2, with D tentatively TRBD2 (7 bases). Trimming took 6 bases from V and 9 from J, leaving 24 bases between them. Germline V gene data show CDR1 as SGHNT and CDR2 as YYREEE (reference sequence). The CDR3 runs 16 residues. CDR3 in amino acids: CASTTITIGGHRELFF. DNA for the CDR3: TGTGCCAGCACCACTATTACAATCGGGGGGCACCGGGAGCTGTTTTTT.

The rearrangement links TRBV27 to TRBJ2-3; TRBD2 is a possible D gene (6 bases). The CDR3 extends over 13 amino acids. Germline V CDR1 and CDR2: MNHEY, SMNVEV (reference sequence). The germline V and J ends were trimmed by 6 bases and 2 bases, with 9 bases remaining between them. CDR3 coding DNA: TGTGCCAGCAGCTGGCGGGACACAGATACGCAGTATTTT. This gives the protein CASSWRDTDTQYF.

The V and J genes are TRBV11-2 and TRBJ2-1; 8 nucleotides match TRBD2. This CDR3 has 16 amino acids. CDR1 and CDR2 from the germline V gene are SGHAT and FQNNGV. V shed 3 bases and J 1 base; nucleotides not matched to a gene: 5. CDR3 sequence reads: CASSFIQRESYNEQFF. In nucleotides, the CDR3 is TGTGCCAGCAGCTTTATCCAGCGGGAGTCCTACAATGAGCAGTTCTTC.

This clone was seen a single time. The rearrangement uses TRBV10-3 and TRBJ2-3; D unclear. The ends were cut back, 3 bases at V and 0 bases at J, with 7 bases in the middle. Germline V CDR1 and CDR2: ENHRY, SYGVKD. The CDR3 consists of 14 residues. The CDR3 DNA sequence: TGTGCCATCAGTGACACTTCTAGCACAGATACGCAGTATTTT. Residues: CAISDTSSTDTQYF.

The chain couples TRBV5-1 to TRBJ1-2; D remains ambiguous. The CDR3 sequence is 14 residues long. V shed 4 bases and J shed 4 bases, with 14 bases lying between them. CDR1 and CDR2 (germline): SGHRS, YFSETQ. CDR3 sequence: CASSPIEALYGYTF. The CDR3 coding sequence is TGCGCCAGCAGCCCGATAGAGGCACTCTATGGCTACACCTTC.

The CDR3: CASSHTPPGGAGELFF. CDR3 DNA: TGTGCCAGCAGCCATACCCCTCCTGGGGGTGCCGGGGAGCTGTTTTTT. The chain employs TRBV7-3 and TRBJ2-2, with D perhaps matching TRBD1 or TRBD2 (5 bases each). Per the germline V gene, CDR1 is SGHTA and CDR2 is FQGTGA. There are 16 residues in the CDR3. V gave up 5 bases and J gave up 6 bases, with 19 bases separating them.

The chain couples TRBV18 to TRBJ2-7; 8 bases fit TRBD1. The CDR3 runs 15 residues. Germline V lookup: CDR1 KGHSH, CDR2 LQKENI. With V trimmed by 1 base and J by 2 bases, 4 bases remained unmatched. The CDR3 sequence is CASSPRTGPAYEQYF. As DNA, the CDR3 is TGTGCCAGCTCACCACGGACAGGGCCGGCCTACGAGCAGTACTTC. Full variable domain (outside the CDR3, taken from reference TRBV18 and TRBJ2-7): NAGVMQNPRHLVRRRGQEARLRCSPMKGHSHVYWYRQLPEEGLKFMVYLQKENIIDESGMPKERFSAEFPKEGPSILRIQQVVRGDSAAYFCASSPRTGPAYEQYFGPGTRLTVT.

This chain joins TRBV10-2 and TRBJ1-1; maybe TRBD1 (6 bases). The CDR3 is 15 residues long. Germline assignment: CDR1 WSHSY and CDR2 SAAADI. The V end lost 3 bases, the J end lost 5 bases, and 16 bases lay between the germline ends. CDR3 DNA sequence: TGCGCCAGCAGTGACCCCCCGGGGGCGAGGACTGAAGCTTTCTTT. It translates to CASSDPPGARTEAFF.

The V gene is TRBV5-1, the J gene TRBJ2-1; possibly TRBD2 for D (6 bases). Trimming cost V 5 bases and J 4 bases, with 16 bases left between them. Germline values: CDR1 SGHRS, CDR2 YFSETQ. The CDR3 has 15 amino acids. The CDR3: CASRGGGTNYNEQFF. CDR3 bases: TGCGCCAGCAGGGGGGGAGGAACGAATTACAATGAGCAGTTCTTC.

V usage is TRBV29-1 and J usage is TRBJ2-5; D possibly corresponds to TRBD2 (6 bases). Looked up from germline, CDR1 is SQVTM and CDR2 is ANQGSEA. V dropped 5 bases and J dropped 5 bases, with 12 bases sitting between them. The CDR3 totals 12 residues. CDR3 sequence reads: CSVFSAGETQYF. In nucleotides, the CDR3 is TGCAGCGTTTTTTCGGCGGGGGAGACCCAGTACTTC.

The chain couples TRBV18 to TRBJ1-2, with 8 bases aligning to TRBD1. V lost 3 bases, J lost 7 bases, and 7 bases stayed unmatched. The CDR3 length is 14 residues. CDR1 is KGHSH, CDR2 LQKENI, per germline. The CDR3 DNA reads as TGTGCCAGCTCACCCGACAGGGGAGCGAGTGGCTACACCTTC. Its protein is CASSPDRGASGYTF.

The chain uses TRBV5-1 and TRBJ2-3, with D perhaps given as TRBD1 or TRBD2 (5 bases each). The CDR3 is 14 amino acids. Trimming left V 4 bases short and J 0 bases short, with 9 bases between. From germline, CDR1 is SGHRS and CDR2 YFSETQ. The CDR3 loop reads CASSPGPSTDTQYF. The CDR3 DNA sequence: TGCGCCAGCAGCCCGGGACCGAGCACAGATACGCAGTATTTT.

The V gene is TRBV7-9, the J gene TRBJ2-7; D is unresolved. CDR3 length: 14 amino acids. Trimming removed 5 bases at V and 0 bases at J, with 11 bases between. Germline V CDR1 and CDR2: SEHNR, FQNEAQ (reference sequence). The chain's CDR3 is CASSTLAVSYEQYF. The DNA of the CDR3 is TGTGCCAGCAGCACGCTTGCGGTCTCCTACGAGCAGTACTTC.

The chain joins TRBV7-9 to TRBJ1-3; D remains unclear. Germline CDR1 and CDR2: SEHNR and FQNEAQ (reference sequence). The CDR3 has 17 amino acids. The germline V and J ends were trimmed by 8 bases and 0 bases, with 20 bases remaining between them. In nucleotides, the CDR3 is TGTGCCAGCCTTTCCCACCCGCGCGTCGGCTCTGGAAACACCATATATTTT. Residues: CASLSHPRVGSGNTIYF.